This T cell receptor beta chain was observed in a study of Graves' ophthalmopathy and Graves' hyperthyroidism (dated by TCRdb to 2017 to 2018). Broadly, across the study: Peripheral blood samples were taken at the time of initial diagnosis, before any treatment was given. To explore V-J signatures that distinguish ophthalmopathy from hyperthyroidism, a discovery set of 95 to 100 patients was enrolled, made up of around 40 with ophthalmopathy and some 58 with stable hyperthyroidism. An independent validation cohort comprised under 20 hyperthyroidism patients and some 16 patients who later progressed from hyperthyroidism to ophthalmopathy. In five or six hyperthyroidism patients, T-cell repertoires of thyroid tissue and blood were compared. In total, 135 blood samples were TCR-sequenced: around 42 ophthalmopathy, some 75 hyperthyroidism and roughly 17 hyperthyroidism-to-ophthalmopathy patients. To tell Graves' ophthalmopathy apart from Graves' hyperthyroidism, and to predict which patients would progress to ophthalmopathy, the study relied on TCR beta repertoire signatures. Following sampling, methimazole starting at 30 mg daily was administered to hyperthyroidism patients, and high-dose intravenous methylprednisolone was administered to ophthalmopathy patients.

CDR3 length: 14 amino acids, cysteine to phenylalanine. Solely the CDR3 DNA is kept, with 42 bases framed from the first base. V sheds 1 base and J sheds 5 bases, leaving 11 bases between their ends. In the germline V gene (reference sequence), CDR1 corresponds to LGHDT and CDR2 to YNNKEL. Broader findings and caveats from the paper: Most expanded thyroid clonotypes with frequency above 0.001 were also detected in blood, suggesting blood repertoires may reflect the thyroid immune response. Sample size was not predetermined statistically, and investigators were not blinded to group allocation. In validation, the model predicted ophthalmopathy progression with about 64% sensitivity and approximately 72% specificity; 12 predicted patients were CT-confirmed with GO in a median of about 6.2 months. In cross-validation, the 13-signature model distinguished ophthalmopathy from stable hyperthyroidism with about 89% sensitivity and about 81% specificity, while in the test set the corresponding values were about 80% and 75%.

The ophthalmopathy patients had moderately to severely active disease, with a Clinical Activity Score of 3 or higher, a NOSPECS grade of 4 or higher, and a disease duration of less than 3 months. Patients with other autoimmune diseases, uncontrolled infections, pregnancy or lactation were excluded from the study. Diagnosis relied on clinical symptoms, serum thyroxine, TRAb, thyroid ultrasound and orbital computed tomography. Ficoll-Paque density gradient centrifugation was used to isolate PBMCs from around 10 ml of fresh peripheral blood. Total RNA was extracted using Trizol reagent, and RNA quality was checked on an Agilent 2100 Bioanalyzer. TCR beta CDR3 regions were amplified from RNA transcripts for repertoire sequencing. A first-round RT-PCR used HTBI primers with the Qiagen OneStep RT-PCR kit, followed by a second-round multiplex PCR, size selection and purification. The libraries underwent paired-end sequencing with 100 bp reads on an Illumina HiSeq2000. Per the authors' processing: Reads were processed with SOAPnuke, discarding reads with adapters, uncalled bases, mean Phred below 15, or no exact constant-primer or identifier match. COPE v1.2.5 was used to merge high-quality paired reads. Each unique nucleotide sequence was treated as a clonotype, and MiTCR v1.1 was used to align the clonotypes to the IMGT TRB V, D and J references. Only V-J combinations with frequency above 0.0001 were analysed, covering 98% to 99.2% of repertoires. For each V-J combination, a TCR clonal expansion and chaos score was defined as F50 clonal expansion divided by the chaos observed in the TCRdist matrix. Features were reduced by Welch's t-statistics and random forest to 10 to 15 V-J combinations, which fed a naive Bayes classifier. The Morisita-Horn index was used to measure how similar the thyroid and blood repertoires were. The raw public data were reprocessed by TCRdb itself: fastp quality trimming at Q25, MiXCR clonotype calling, in-frame beta chains only. Rows are combined by CDR3 protein, so each entry shows the most common genes and DNA. None of the V and J calls come from the authors' own analysis; TCRdb made them. The sample profile shows about 740,000 distinct CDR3 sequences; 40% of them were found once. About 40% of the sample rests with the top ten.

As to this clonotype: Its antigen is currently not known. One base away there is no much larger clone; base qualities are not given.

The chain was built from TRBV3-1 and TRBJ2-5; the D gene cannot be named for sure. Sequenced: peripheral blood. This TCR derives from an adult man with Graves' ophthalmopathy. The nucleotide sequence reads TGTGCCAGCAGCCAAGCAACCCAAAGGGAGACCCAGTACTTC. Translated, this is CASSQATQRETQYF.